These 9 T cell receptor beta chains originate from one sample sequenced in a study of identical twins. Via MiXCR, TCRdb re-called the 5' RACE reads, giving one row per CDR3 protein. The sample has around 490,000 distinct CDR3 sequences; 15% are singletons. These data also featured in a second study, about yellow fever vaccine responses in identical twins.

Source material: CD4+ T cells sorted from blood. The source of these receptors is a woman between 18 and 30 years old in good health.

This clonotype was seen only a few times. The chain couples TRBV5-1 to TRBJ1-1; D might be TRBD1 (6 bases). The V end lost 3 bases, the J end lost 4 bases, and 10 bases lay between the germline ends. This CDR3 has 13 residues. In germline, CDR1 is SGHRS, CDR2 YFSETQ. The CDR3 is CASSSLQGTEAFF. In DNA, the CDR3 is TGCGCCAGCAGCTCCTTACAGGGCACTGAAGCTTTCTTT.

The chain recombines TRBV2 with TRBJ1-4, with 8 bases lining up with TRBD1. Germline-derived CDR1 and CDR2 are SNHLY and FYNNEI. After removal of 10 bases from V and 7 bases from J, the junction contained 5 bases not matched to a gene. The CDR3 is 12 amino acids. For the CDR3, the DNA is TGTGCCACCAATACAGGGGGTGAAAAACTGTTTTTT. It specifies CATNTGGEKLFF.

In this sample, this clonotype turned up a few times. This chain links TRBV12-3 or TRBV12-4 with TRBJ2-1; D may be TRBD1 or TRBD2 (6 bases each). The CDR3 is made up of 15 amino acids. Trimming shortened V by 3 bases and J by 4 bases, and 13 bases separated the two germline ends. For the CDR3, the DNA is TGTGCCAGCAGTTTTGCCGGGGGCCTTTACAATGAGCAGTTCTTC. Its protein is CASSFAGGLYNEQFF.

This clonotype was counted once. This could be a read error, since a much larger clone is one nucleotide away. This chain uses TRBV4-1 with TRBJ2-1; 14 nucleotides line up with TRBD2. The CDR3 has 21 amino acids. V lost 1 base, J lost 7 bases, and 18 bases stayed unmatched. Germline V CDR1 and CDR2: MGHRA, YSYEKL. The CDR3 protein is CASSQGLRVCPTSGRANEQFF. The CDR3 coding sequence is TGCGCCAGCAGCCAAGGGCTTCGGGTATGCCCGACTAGCGGGAGGGCTAATGAGCAGTTCTTC.

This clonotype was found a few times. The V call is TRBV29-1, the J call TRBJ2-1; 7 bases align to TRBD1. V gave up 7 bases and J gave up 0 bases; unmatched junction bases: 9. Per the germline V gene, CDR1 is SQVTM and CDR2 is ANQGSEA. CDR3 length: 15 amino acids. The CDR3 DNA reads TGCAGCGGCGCACAGGGGCGCGTCTCCTACAATGAGCAGTTCTTC. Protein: CSGAQGRVSYNEQFF.

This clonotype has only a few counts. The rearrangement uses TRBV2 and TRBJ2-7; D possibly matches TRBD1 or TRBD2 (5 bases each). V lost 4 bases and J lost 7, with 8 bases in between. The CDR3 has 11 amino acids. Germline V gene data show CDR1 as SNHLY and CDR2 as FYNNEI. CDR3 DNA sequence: TGTGCCAGCAGTGCAGGGAGTGAGCAGTACTTC. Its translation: CASSAGSEQYF.

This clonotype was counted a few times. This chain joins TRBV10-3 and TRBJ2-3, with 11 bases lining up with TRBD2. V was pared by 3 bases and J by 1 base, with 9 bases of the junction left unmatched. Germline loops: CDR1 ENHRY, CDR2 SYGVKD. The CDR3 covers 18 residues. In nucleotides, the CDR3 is TGTGCCATCAGTGATAGAGGTCAGGGACTAGCGGGCACAGATACGCAGTATTTT. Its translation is CAISDRGQGLAGTDTQYF.

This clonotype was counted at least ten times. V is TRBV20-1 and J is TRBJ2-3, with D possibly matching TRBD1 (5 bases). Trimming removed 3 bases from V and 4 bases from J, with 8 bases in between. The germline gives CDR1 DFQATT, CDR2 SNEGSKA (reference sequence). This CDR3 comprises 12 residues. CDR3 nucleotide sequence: TGCAGTGCTAGGGGGCCCCCAGATACGCAGTATTTT. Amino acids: CSARGPPDTQYF.

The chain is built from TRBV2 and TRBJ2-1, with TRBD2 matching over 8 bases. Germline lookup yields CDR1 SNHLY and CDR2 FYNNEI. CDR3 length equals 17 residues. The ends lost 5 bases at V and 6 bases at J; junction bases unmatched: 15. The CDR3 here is CASSRPVRLARGNEQFF. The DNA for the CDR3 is TGTGCCAGCAGTAGGCCCGTGCGACTAGCGCGCGGCAATGAGCAGTTCTTC.